Listed here are 10 T cell receptor beta chains from one sample, sequenced in a study of blood T cell repertoires in COVID-19. The assay was immunoSEQ multiplex PCR, and TCRdb's table has in-frame clones only and misses some. The sample yields about 200,000 clones, around four fifths seen once. The source material was peripheral blood. These receptors were obtained from a man between 60 and 70 years old with COVID-19, enrolled during active disease.

This sequence joins TRBV6-5 and TRBJ1-3; D is perhaps TRBD1 (5 bases). CDR3 length: 16 residues. Trimming cost V 2 bases and J 0 bases, with 11 bases left between them. Germline lookup yields CDR1 MNHEY and CDR2 SVGAGI. The CDR3 loop reads CASSYGYRSSGNTIYF. CDR3 nucleotides: TGTGCCAGCAGTTACGGCTACAGGAGCTCTGGAAACACCATATATTTT.

The rearrangement joins TRBV5-1 to TRBJ1-3; no definite D call. Germline V gene sequence: CDR1 SGHRS, CDR2 YFSETQ. CDR3 length equals 15 residues. Deletions cut 1 base from V and 4 bases from J, with 12 bases between. CDR3: CASSLQGGNGNTIYF. DNA for the CDR3: TGCGCCAGCAGCTTGCAAGGCGGGAACGGAAACACCATATATTTT.

CDR3 residues: CASSLRPGLTSSTDTQYF. For the CDR3, the DNA is TGTGCCAGCAGCCTTCGACCGGGATTGACTTCTAGCACAGATACGCAGTATTTT. The gene calls are TRBV7-9 and TRBJ2-3; tentative D call: TRBD2 (5 bases). The CDR3 consists of 18 residues. Trimming pared 5 bases from V and 0 bases from J, leaving 21 bases between. Germline V gene lookup returns CDR1 SEHNR and CDR2 FQNEAQ (reference sequence).

The count of this clone is one. The J gene is TRBJ2-4, the V gene TRBV20-1; the D is unclear. This CDR3 contains 13 residues. V was clipped by 3 bases and J by 0 bases, with 6 bases between them. Germline CDR1 DFQATT, CDR2 SNEGSKA (reference sequence). DNA of the CDR3: TGCAGTGCTAGTTCACAAGCCAAAAACATTCAGTACTTC. This translates into CSASSQAKNIQYF.

The chain is built from TRBV7-3 and TRBJ2-7, with D possibly being TRBD1 (6 bases). Germline CDR1 SGHTA, CDR2 FQGTGA. Between the trimmed V and J ends, which lost 5 bases and 7 bases, there was a span of 15 bases. The CDR3 has 13 residues. The CDR3 here is CASSPGGRGEQYF. In DNA, the CDR3 is TGTGCCAGCAGCCCAGGCGGCAGGGGAGAGCAGTACTTC.

The chain joins TRBV10-1 to TRBJ1-5; D uncertain. The CDR3 runs 13 residues. Germline CDR1 WNHNN, CDR2 SYGVQD (reference sequence). V shed 5 bases and J shed 0 bases, with 5 bases lying between them. The CDR3 nucleotides read TGCGCCAGCAGTTCTAATAGCAATCAGCCCCAGCATTTT. Translating it yields CASSSNSNQPQHF.

The V call is TRBV6-5, the J call TRBJ2-7, with 8 bases matching TRBD2. The CDR3 runs to 14 residues. V was clipped by 7 bases and J by 7 bases; unmatched bases: 12. Germline V gene sequence: CDR1 MNHEY, CDR2 SVGAGI. The CDR3 sequence is CASTETSEAREQYF. DNA of the CDR3: TGTGCCAGCACCGAGACTAGCGAGGCGCGGGAGCAGTACTTC.

The V and J genes are TRBV30 and TRBJ2-1, with TRBD1 matching 9 bases. The CDR3 consists of 16 residues. The germline V gene encodes CDR1 GTSNPN and CDR2 SVGIG (reference sequence). J lost 4 bases, V lost 2 bases, and 9 bases had no gene match. Here the CDR3 DNA reads TGTGCCTGGAGTTCCAACCGGGACAGGGTGTACAATGAGCAGTTCTTC. This gives the protein CAWSSNRDRVYNEQFF.

This rearrangement joins TRBV10-1 to TRBJ1-2; D gene uncertain. CDR3 length equals 11 residues. V lost 9 bases and J 3 bases, leaving 8 bases between the germline ends. Germline CDR1 and CDR2: WNHNN and SYGVQD (reference sequence). The DNA of the CDR3 is TGCGCCAGTGGAGATCACTATGGCTACACCTTC. Translating gives CASGDHYGYTF.

The chain couples TRBV14 to TRBJ1-1, with D perhaps TRBD1 (6 bases). Germline assignment: CDR1 SGHDN and CDR2 FVKESK. Trimming removed 1 base from V and 0 bases from J, with 15 bases in between. CDR3 length: 17 residues. The CDR3 spells CASSQGPGQPLNTEAFF. In DNA, the CDR3 is TGTGCCAGCAGCCAAGGGCCAGGACAGCCACTGAACACTGAAGCTTTCTTT. The full variable domain, in which reference TRBV14 and TRBJ1-1 provide the parts outside the CDR3, is EAGVTQFPSHSVIEKGQTVTLRCDPISGHDNLYWYRRVMGKEIKFLLHFVKESKQDESGMPNNRFLAERTGGTYSTLKVQPAELEDSGVYFCASSQGPGQPLNTEAFFGQGTRLTVV.